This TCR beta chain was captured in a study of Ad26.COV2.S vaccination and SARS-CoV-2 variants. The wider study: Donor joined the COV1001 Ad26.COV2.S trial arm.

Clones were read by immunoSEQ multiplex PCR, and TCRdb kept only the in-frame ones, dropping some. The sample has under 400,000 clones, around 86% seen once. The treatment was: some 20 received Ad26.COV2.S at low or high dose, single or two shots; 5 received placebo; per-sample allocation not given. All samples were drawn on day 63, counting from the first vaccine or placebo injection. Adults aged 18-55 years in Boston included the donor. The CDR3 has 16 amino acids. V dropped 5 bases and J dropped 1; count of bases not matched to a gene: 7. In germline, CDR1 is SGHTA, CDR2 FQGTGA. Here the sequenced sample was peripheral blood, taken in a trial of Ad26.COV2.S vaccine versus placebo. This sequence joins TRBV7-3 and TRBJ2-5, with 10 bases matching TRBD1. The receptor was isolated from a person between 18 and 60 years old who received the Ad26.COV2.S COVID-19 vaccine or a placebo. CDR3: CASSSRDRGLQETQYF. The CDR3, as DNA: TGTGCCAGCAGCAGCCGGGACAGGGGACTCCAAGAGACCCAGTACTTC.